This T cell receptor (beta chain) was sequenced for a study of blood T cell repertoires in COVID-19. V was cut by 4 bases and J by 0 bases, with 3 bases left in between. Per the germline V gene, CDR1 is KGHDR and CDR2 is SFDVKD. The CDR3 extends over 13 amino acids. Note on this clone: Other nucleotide sequences from this sample produce the same CDR3.

The repertoire was sequenced with immunoSEQ multiplex PCR; TCRdb's copy has only in-frame clones and lacks some. The table includes around 140,000 clones, roughly 87% detected once. Sequencing used peripheral blood. J is TRBJ2-1 and V is TRBV24-1; no clear D gene. The receptor was isolated from a woman aged 50 to 60 with acute or convalescent COVID-19. Here the CDR3 reads CATSDSSYNEQFF. CDR3 in DNA: TGTGCCACCAGTGACTCCTCCTACAATGAGCAGTTCTTC.